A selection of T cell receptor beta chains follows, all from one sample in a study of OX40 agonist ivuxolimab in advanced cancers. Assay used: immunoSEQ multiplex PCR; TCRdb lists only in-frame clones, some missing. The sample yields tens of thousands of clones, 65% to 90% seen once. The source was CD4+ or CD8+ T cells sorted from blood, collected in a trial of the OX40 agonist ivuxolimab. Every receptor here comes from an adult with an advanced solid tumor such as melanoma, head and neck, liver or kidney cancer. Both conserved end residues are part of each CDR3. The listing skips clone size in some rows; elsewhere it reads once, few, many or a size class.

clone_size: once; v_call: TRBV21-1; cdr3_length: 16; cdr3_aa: CASSKAPRTGFYGYTF
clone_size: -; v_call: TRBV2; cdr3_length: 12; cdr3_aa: CASRRGEHGYTF
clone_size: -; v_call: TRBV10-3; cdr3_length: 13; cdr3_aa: CAISGLVGNEQFF
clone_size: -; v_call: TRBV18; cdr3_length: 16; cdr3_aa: CASSQGRTSGSYEQYF
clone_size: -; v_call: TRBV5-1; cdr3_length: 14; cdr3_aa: CASSFGLTNEKLFF
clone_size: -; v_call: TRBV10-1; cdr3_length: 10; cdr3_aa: CASRNSEWYF
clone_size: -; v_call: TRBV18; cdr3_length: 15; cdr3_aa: CASSPPEGAGNEQFF
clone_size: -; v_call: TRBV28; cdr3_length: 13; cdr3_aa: CATWTSGNYEQYF
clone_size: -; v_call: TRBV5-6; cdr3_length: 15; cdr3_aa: CASSLSGRDTDTQYF
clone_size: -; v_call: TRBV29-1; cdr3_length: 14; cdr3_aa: CSVEVTGDTGELFF
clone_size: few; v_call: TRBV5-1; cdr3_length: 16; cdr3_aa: CASSAGGTAQDYGYTF
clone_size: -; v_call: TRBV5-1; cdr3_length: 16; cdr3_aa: CASRLAPSSGANVLTF
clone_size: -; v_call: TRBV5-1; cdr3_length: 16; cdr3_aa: CASSLTPGGIQETQYF
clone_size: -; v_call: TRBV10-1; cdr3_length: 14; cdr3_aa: CASSEYRGRETQYF
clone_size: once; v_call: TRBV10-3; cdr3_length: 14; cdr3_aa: CASRTGGGTGELFF
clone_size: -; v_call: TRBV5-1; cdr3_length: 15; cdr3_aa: CASSLLAGDRETQYF
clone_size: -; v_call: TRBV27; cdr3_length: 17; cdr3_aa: CASSLVVRTDNTGELFF
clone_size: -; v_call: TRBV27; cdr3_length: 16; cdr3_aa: CASRLTKREGHNEQFF
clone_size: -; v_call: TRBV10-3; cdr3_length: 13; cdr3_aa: CATRKTGSDGYTF
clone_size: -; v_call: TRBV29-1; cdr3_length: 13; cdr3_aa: CSVVRDEGTEAFF
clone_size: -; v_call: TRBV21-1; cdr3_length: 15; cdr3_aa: CASSKAVEGPSGYTF
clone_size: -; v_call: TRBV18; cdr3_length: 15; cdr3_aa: CASSPITGVDEKLFF
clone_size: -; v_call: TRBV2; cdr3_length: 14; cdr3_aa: CASREVGSNTEAFF
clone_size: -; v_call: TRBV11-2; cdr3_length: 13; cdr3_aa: CASSLASSGAQYF
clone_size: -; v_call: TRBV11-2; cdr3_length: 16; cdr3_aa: CASSLFLGASTDTQYF
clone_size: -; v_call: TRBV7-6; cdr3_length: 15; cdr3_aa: CASSQDSGSYREQYF
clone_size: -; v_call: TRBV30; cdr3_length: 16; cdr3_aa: CAWSGPEGARHEKLFF
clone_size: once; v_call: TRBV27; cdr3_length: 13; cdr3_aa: CASKTGSYNEQFF
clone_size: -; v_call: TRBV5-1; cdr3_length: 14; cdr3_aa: CASSLAGTTYEQYF
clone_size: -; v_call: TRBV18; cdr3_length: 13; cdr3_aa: CASSPRLQETQYF
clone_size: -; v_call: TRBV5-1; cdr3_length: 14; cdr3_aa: CASSTQGDQETQYF
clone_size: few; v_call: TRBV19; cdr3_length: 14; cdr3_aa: CASSMQSANYGYTF
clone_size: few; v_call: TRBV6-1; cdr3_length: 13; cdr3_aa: CASSELHRDGYTF
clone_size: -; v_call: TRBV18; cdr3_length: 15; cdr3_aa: CASPPQSGNTDTQYF
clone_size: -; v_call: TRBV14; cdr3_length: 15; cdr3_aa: CASSQGQGPYYEQYF
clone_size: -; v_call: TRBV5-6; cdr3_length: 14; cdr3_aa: CASSLRTGISEQYF
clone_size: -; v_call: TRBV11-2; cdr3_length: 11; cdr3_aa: CASSPQNWAFF
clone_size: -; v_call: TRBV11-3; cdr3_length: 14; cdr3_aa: CASSLRQGTHEQFF
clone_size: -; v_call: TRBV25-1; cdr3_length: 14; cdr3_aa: CASSEGGNSYEQYF
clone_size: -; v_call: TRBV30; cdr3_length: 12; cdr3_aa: CAWGGQQETQYF
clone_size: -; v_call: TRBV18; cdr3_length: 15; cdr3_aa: CASSPPRGRDNEQFF
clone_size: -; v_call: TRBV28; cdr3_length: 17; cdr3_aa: CASSYKGLISGANVLTF
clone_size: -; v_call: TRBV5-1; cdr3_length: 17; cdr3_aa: CASSPMPSVLNTGELFF
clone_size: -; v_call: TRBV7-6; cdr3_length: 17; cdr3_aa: CASSLVSGSHSGNTIYF
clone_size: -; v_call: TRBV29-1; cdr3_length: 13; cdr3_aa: CSVDRTASNEQFF
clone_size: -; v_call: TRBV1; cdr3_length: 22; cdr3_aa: CTSSRVEAGGLAGIPSTDTQYF
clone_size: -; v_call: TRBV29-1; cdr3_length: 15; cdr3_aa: CSVEGGGWGHYGYTF
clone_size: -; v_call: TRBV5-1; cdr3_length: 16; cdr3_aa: CASSDRRLAGVETQYF
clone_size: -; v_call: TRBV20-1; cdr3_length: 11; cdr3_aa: CTAGTSYGYTF
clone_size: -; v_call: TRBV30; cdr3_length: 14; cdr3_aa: CAWSGTAPQETQYF
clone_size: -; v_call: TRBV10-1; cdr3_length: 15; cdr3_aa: CASSERGRLDNEQFF
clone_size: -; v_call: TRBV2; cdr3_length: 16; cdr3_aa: CASSNGLAGIYNEQFF
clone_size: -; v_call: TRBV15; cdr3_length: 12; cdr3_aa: CAISRRAGELFF
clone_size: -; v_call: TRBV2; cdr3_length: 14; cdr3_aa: CASSVTGGGNEQFF
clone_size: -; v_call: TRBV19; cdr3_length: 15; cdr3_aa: CASSISRVSNQPQHF
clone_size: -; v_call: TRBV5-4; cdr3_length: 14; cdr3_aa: CASSNRGIDEKLFF
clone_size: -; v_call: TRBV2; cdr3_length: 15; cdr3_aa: CASSESRGINQPQHF